The 3 T cell receptor beta chains below come from one sample, sequenced in a study of tumor and adjacent non-tumor tissue in lung cancer. The library came from three nested PCR rounds adapted from ARM-PCR protocols. TCRdb re-called the multiplex PCR reads with MiXCR, one entry per CDR3 protein. The table shows approximately 120,000 distinct CDR3 sequences, with about 65% occurring only once. This sample's RNA came from whole unsorted tissue. More than 3 cm separated this lung sample from the edge of the tumor. Sequencing was performed on distant non-tumor lung tissue. These TCRs come from a man aged 55 to 70 with non-small cell lung cancer.

As to this clonotype: At one of its ends the junction is not consistent with the germline gene, which may arise from a read error. The chain links TRBV12-5 to TRBJ2-1; a possible D gene is TRBD2 (5 bases). Germline V gene sequence: CDR1 LGHNT, CDR2 FRNRAP. This CDR3 is 15 amino acids long. CDR3 loop: CASGLGRGWDNEQFF. CDR3 sequence (DNA): TGCGCTAGTGGTTTGGGGAGAGGGTGGGACAATGAGCAGTTCTTC.

There are many counts of this clonotype. This chain links TRBV28 with TRBJ2-7; D gene uncertain. The V gene lost 2 bases and the J gene lost 5 bases, with 1 base spanning the gap. The germline V gene encodes CDR1 MDHEN and CDR2 SYDVKM. The CDR3 is 10 amino acids. CDR3 coding DNA: TGTGCCAGCAGTTTAGACGAGCAGTACTTC. Translating gives CASSLDEQYF.

This rearrangement joins TRBV29-1 to TRBJ2-7; D is perhaps TRBD1 (6 bases). V lost 6 bases and J lost 2, with 11 bases in between. The CDR3 consists of 12 residues. Germline CDR1 reads SQVTM; CDR2 reads ANQGSEA. CDR3 DNA: TGCAGCGTAACAGGGAATACCTACGAGCAGTACTTC. Its protein product is CSVTGNTYEQYF.